The T cell receptor beta chain described here comes from a study of blood T cell repertoires in COVID-19. Germline V gives CDR1 LNHDA, CDR2 SQIVND (reference sequence). V shed 4 bases and J 4 bases; nucleotides not matched to a gene: 17. This CDR3 is 18 amino acids long. Authors' processing steps: Cell counts per sample came from amplifying reference gene primers. Repertoires were generated with immunoSEQ multiplex PCR, while TCRdb's copy carries only in-frame clones and drops some. For V, J and clone size, that table is used; D and trimming come from the DNA. The sample has 250,000 to 300,000 clones, 85% seen once.

Sequencing input: peripheral blood. This TCR came from a man aged 50 to 59 with active or convalescent COVID-19. This rearrangement joins TRBV19 to TRBJ1-2; 8 bases are shared with TRBD1. CDR3 DNA sequence: TGTGCCAGTAGTACCGACAGGGGTTATATCCGGGGGATCTATGGCTACACCTTC. Residues: CASSTDRGYIRGIYGYTF.